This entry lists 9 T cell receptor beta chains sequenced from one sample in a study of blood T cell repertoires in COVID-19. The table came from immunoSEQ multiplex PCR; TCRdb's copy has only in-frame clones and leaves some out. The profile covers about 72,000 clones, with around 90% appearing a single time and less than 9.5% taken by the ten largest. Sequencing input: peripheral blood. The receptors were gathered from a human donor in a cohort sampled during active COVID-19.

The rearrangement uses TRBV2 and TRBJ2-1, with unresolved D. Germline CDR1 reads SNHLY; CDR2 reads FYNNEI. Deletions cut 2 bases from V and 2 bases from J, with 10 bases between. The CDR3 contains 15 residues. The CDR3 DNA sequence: TGTGCCAGCAGTGAACACAGTTCCCCCTACAATGAGCAGTTCTTC. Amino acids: CASSEHSSPYNEQFF.

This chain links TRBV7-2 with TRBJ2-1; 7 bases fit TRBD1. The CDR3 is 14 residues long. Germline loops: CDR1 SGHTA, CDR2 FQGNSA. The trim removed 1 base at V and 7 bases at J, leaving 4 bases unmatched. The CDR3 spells CASSLEGRGNEQFF. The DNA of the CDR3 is TGTGCCAGCAGCTTAGAGGGCAGGGGGAATGAGCAGTTCTTC.

CDR3 sequence (DNA): TGTGCCAGCAGTCCCCAGGGGGGTCGTGGCACTGAAGCTTTCTTT. Protein product: CASSPQGGRGTEAFF. The gene calls are TRBV6-2 or TRBV6-3 and TRBJ1-1; 7 bases are shared with TRBD1. This CDR3 has 15 amino acids. Per the germline V gene, CDR1 is MNHEY and CDR2 is SVGEGT. V lost 5 bases to trimming and J lost 4 bases; unmatched junction nucleotides: 10.

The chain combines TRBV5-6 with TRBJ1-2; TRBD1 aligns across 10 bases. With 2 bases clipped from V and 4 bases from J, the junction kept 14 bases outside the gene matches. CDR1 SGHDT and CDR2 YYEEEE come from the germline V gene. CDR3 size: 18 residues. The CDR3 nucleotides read TGTGCCAGCAGCTTCTTCCGGGACAGGGGTATATCTAGCTATGGCTACACCTTC. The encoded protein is CASSFFRDRGISSYGYTF.

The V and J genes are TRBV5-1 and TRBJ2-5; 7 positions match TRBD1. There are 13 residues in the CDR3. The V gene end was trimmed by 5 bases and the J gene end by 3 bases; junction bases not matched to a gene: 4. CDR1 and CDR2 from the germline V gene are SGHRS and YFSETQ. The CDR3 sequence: CASRNGTEETQYF. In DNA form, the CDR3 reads TGCGCCAGCAGGAATGGGACAGAAGAGACCCAGTACTTC.

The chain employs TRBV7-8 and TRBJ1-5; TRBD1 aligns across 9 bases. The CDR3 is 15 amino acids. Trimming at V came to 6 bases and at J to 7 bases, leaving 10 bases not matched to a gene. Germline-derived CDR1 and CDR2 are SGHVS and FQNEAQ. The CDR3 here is CASSSSGTGYQPQHF. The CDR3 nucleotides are TGTGCCAGCAGTTCCTCCGGGACAGGGTACCAGCCCCAGCATTTT.

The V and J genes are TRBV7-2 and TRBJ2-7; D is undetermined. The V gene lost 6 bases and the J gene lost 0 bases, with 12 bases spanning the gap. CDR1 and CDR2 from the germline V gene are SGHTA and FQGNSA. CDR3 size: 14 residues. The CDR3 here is CASSPVRVSYEQYF. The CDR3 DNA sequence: TGTGCCAGCAGTCCCGTCCGGGTCTCCTACGAGCAGTACTTC.

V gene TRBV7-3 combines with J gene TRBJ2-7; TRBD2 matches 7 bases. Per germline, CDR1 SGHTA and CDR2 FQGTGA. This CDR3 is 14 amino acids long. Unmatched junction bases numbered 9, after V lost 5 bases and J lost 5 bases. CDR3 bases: TGTGCCAGCAGCCCGGGGGGACTTTCACACGAGCAGTACTTC. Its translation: CASSPGGLSHEQYF. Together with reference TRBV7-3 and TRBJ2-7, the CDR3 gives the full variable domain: GAGVSQTPSNKVTEKGKYVELRCDPISGHTALYWYRQSLGQGPEFLIYFQGTGAADDSGLPNDRFFAVRPEGSVSTLKIQRTERGDSAVYLCASSPGGLSHEQYFGPGTRLTVT.

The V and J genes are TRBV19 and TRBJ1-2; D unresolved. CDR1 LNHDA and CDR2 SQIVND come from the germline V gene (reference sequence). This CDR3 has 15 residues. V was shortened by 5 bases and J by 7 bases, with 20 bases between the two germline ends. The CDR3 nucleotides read TGTGCCAGTAGTCCCCGCCCTTCCCCTTCGGGTGGCTACACCTTC. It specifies CASSPRPSPSGGYTF.